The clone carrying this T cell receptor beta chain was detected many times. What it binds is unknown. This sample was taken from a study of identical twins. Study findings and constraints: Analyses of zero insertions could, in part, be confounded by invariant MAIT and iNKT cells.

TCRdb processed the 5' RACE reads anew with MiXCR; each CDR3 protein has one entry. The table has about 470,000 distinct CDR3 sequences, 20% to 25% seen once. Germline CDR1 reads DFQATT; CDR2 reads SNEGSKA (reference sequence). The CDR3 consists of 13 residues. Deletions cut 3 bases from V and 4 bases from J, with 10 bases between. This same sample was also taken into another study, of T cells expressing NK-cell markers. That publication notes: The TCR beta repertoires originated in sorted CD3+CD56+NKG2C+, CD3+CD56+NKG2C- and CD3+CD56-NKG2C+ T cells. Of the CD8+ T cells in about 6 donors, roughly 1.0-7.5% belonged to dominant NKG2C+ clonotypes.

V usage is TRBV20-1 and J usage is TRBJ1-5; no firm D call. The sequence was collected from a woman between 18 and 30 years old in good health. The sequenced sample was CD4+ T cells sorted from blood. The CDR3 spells CSARTQWNQPQHF. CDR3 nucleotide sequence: TGCAGTGCTAGGACTCAGTGGAATCAGCCCCAGCATTTT.